These T cell receptor beta chains were read from a single sample in a study of blood T cell repertoires in COVID-19. Libraries were prepared by immunoSEQ multiplex PCR; TCRdb keeps only in-frame clonotypes and omits some of them. The table lists roughly 320,000 clones, 75% to 90% of them singletons. Sequencing was carried out using peripheral blood. The receptors here all came from a woman aged 45-65 years with COVID-19, enrolled during active disease. Each CDR3 is given with its conserved first and last residue. The D gene is left open where the match is weak. Clone size is stated in some rows and not others, as once, few, many or a class when expanded.

NA	TRBV9	NA	TRBJ2-7	TGTGCCAGCAGCCCCGGGGGACTCAACTACGAGCAGTACTTC	CASSPGGLNYEQYF
NA	TRBV7-9	few	TRBJ1-2	TGTGCCAGCAGCTCTCAGGGTTCCTATGGCTACACCTTC	CASSSQGSYGYTF
NA	TRBV29-1	NA	TRBJ2-1	TGCAGCGTTGAAGACGCTGAGTCCTCCTACAATGAGCAGTTCTTC	CSVEDAESSYNEQFF
NA	TRBV20-1	NA	TRBJ2-3	TGCAGTGCTAGTCTACGGAGCCTCACAGATACGCAGTATTTT	CSASLRSLTDTQYF
TRBD1	TRBV15	NA	TRBJ2-7	TGTGCCACCGGCCCGGGACAGGGGCTCTACGAGCAGTACTTC	CATGPGQGLYEQYF
TRBD1	TRBV5-1	NA	TRBJ1-1	TGCGCCAGCAGCGAGGACAGGGGCTTGAACACTGAAGCTTTCTTT	CASSEDRGLNTEAFF
TRBD1	TRBV28	NA	TRBJ1-4	TGTGCCAGCAGCAATACAGGGGAAATACAGGAAAAACTGTTTTTT	CASSNTGEIQEKLFF
NA	TRBV7-8	NA	TRBJ2-6	TGTGCCAGCAGCTTAGTCAGGACTGGGGCCAACGTCCTGACTTTC	CASSLVRTGANVLTF
NA	TRBV2	NA	TRBJ2-1	TGTGCCAGCAGTAAGAGCTCCTACAATGAGCAGTTCTTC	CASSKSSYNEQFF
TRBD1	TRBV5-1	NA	TRBJ2-7	TGCGCCAGCAGCTTCTCTGGGACAGGGGGTTACGAGCAGTACTTC	CASSFSGTGGYEQYF
NA	TRBV7-8	NA	TRBJ1-6	TGTGCCAGCAGCCGTCAGGGTTCACCCCTCCACTTT	CASSRQGSPLHF
NA	TRBV12-5	NA	TRBJ1-5	TGTGCTAGTGCAACTCCCCGGGATGCCGGGCGGCCCCAGCATTTT	CASATPRDAGRPQHF
NA	TRBV6-1	NA	TRBJ1-2	TGTGCCAGCAACTTAGGGGGAGTCGGCGCATATGGCTACACCTTC	CASNLGGVGAYGYTF
TRBD2	TRBV5-1	NA	TRBJ2-4	TGCGCCAGCAGCTTGGTGTCTAGCGGGAGAGGAGACATTCAGTACTTC	CASSLVSSGRGDIQYF
TRBD2	TRBV6-4	NA	TRBJ2-7	TGTGCCAGCAGTGAGGGACTAGCTTCCGAGCAGTACTTC	CASSEGLASEQYF
NA	TRBV14	NA	TRBJ1-4	TGTGCCAGCAGGGATGGGGGGTCTAATGAAAAACTGTTTTTT	CASRDGGSNEKLFF
TRBD2	TRBV5-1	NA	TRBJ2-1	TGCGCCAGCAGCGACCCCGTACTAGCGGACTACTTGAATGAGCAGTTCTTC	CASSDPVLADYLNEQFF
NA	TRBV5-1	NA	TRBJ2-2	TGCGCCAGCAGCTCTACAGGGTCCCCGAACACCGGGGAGCTGTTTTTT	CASSSTGSPNTGELFF
NA	TRBV12-3/TRBV12-4	few	TRBJ2-2	TGTGCCAGCAGGAGCAACACCGGGGAGCTGTTTTTT	CASRSNTGELFF
NA	TRBV30	NA	TRBJ1-2	TGTGCCTGGAGTGGATCAAACAGGGCCGGGGGCTACACCTTC	CAWSGSNRAGGYTF
TRBD2	TRBV9	NA	TRBJ2-7	TGTGCCAGCAGCTCGAGGACTAGCGGGAGTTCCGAGCAGTACTTC	CASSSRTSGSSEQYF
NA	TRBV24-1	many	TRBJ2-3	TGTGCCACCAGTGTCTCGGGGATCGGCACAGATACGCAGTATTTT	CATSVSGIGTDTQYF
TRBD1	TRBV12-3/TRBV12-4	NA	TRBJ2-3	TGTGCCAGCAGTGAGACAGGGGGCACGTATTTT	CASSETGGTYF
TRBD1	TRBV6-2/TRBV6-3	NA	TRBJ2-2	TGTGCCAGCAGTTCGGGACAGGGGGCCGGCGGGGAGCTGTTTTTT	CASSSGQGAGGELFF
TRBD1	TRBV11-1	NA	TRBJ2-5	TGTGCCAGCACCAAATCCAGGGGGGAGACCCAGTACTTC	CASTKSRGETQYF
TRBD1	TRBV9	once	TRBJ1-2	TGTGCCAGCAGCGTAGCCTCAACCGGGACAGAGAATGGCTACACCTTC	CASSVASTGTENGYTF
NA	TRBV6-1	NA	TRBJ2-7	TGTGCCAGCAGTGAACGAAGTCCAAGTCGGGCAGGGTGGTACGAGCAGTACTTC	CASSERSPSRAGWYEQYF
NA	TRBV15	NA	TRBJ1-4	TGTGCCACCAGCAGACAGACAACTAATGAAAAACTGTTTTTT	CATSRQTTNEKLFF
NA	TRBV18	NA	TRBJ2-2	TGTGCCAGCTCACCAATGCGGGCGAACACCGGGGAGCTGTTTTTT	CASSPMRANTGELFF
TRBD1	TRBV5-4	NA	TRBJ1-5	TGTGCCAGCAGGGAAACCGGGACAGGGCAAAATCAGCCCCAGCATTTT	CASRETGTGQNQPQHF
TRBD2	TRBV7-4	NA	TRBJ2-2	TGTGCCAGCAGCTTGCGGAGCGGGGGGAACACCGGGGAGCTGTTTTTT	CASSLRSGGNTGELFF
TRBD1	TRBV5-1	NA	TRBJ2-7	TGCGCCAGCAGCCCGGGACAGGCGACCTACGAGCAGTACTTC	CASSPGQATYEQYF
TRBD2	TRBV27	NA	TRBJ2-1	TGTGCCAGCAGCCAACGTAGCGGGAGGGGTCAGGGTGAGCAGTTCTTC	CASSQRSGRGQGEQFF
TRBD2	TRBV7-7	NA	TRBJ2-5	TGTGCCAGCAGCTTAGGCCTAGCGGGAGGGCGAAAGACCCAGTACTTC	CASSLGLAGGRKTQYF
NA	TRBV4-1	once	TRBJ1-1	TGCGCCAGCAGCCTTACAGTGAACACTGAAGCTTTCTTT	CASSLTVNTEAFF
NA	TRBV12-5	NA	TRBJ2-7	TGTGCTAGTGGTTTCAACCCCAAAAGGGAGGCCTACGAGCAGTACTTC	CASGFNPKREAYEQYF
TRBD2	TRBV3-1/TRBV3-2	NA	TRBJ2-3	TGTGCCAGCAGCCAAGACAGACTAGCGGGTGATACGCAGTATTTT	CASSQDRLAGDTQYF
NA	TRBV10-3	NA	TRBJ2-1	TGTGCCATCAGCGAAGCGGAGAGCTCCTACAATGAGCAGTTCTTC	CAISEAESSYNEQFF
TRBD1	TRBV30	NA	TRBJ1-2	TGTGCCTGGAGGTCCGGGACAGGGGTGGATGGCTACACCTTC	CAWRSGTGVDGYTF
TRBD1	TRBV10-2	NA	TRBJ1-1	TGCGCCAGTAACAGGGGGGACACTGAAGCTTTCTTT	CASNRGDTEAFF
TRBD2	TRBV3-1/TRBV3-2	NA	TRBJ2-1	TGTGCCAGCAGCCAAGATTTAGCGGGAGAGCAGTTCTTC	CASSQDLAGEQFF
TRBD2	TRBV7-9	NA	TRBJ2-1	TGTGCCAGCAGCTTTTCTAGCGGGAGTTTAGCCAATGAGCAGTTCTTC	CASSFSSGSLANEQFF
TRBD1	TRBV11-2	NA	TRBJ1-2	TGTGCCAGCAGCGCCCGACAGGGGATTAACTATGGCTACACCTTC	CASSARQGINYGYTF
TRBD1	TRBV23-1	NA	TRBJ2-6	TGCGCCAGCAGTCTGGACTGCAGGGGGCCGGGTGGGGCCAACGTCCTGACTTTC	CASSLDCRGPGGANVLTF
NA	TRBV11-2	NA	TRBJ2-7	TGTGCCAGCAGCTTAGGTGGGAGTAGGTACGAGCAGTACTTC	CASSLGGSRYEQYF
TRBD1	TRBV6-6	NA	TRBJ1-3	TGTGCCAGCATAAGAGACAGGGCCGGAAACACCATATATTTT	CASIRDRAGNTIYF
TRBD1	TRBV29-1	NA	TRBJ1-2	TGCAGCGTTGGGGGACAGCTGACAATAGGGTATGGCTACACCTTC	CSVGGQLTIGYGYTF
NA	TRBV5-1	NA	TRBJ2-1	TGCGCCAGCAGCCTGGGGGGGACAGCCACTTACAATGAGCAGTTCTTC	CASSLGGTATYNEQFF
NA	TRBV4-3	NA	TRBJ2-3	TGCGCCAGCAGCCAAGATTGGGAGGGCACAGATACGCAGTATTTT	CASSQDWEGTDTQYF
TRBD2	TRBV7-2	NA	TRBJ2-5	TGTGCCAGCAGCTTGTCAGGACTAGCGGGACAAGAGACCCAGTACTTC	CASSLSGLAGQETQYF
NA	TRBV5-4	NA	TRBJ2-3	TGTGCCAGCAGCTTGATGGGCAGTTCACCAGATACGCAGTATTTT	CASSLMGSSPDTQYF
NA	TRBV7-3	NA	TRBJ2-1	TGTGCCAGCAGCGACCGAACCTGGAGCTCCTACAATGAGCAGTTCTTC	CASSDRTWSSYNEQFF
NA	TRBV18	once	TRBJ2-5	TGTGCCAGCTCACCAGCGCCCGAGGGACAACCGCAACAAGAGACCCAGTACTTC	CASSPAPEGQPQQETQYF
TRBD2	TRBV9	NA	TRBJ2-2	TGTGCCAGCAGCGTCGCGGGACTAGCGGGAAGCCGCGGGGAGCTGTTTTTT	CASSVAGLAGSRGELFF
TRBD2	TRBV3-1/TRBV3-2	NA	TRBJ2-3	TGTGCCAGCAGCCAACGATCCCCAGACCCACGGACTAGCGGGAGGTTGACAGATACGCAGTATTTT	CASSQRSPDPRTSGRLTDTQYF
TRBD1	TRBV6-5	few	TRBJ1-2	TGTGCCAGCAGTTACGGGACAGGGCCCTATGGCTACACCTTC	CASSYGTGPYGYTF
NA	TRBV11-2	NA	TRBJ1-2	TGTGCCAGCAGCAAGACGACCGGGACACTCTATGGCTACACCTTC	CASSKTTGTLYGYTF
TRBD1	TRBV7-9	NA	TRBJ2-5	TGTGCCAGCAGCTTGCAGGGGGTACAAGAGACCCAGTACTTC	CASSLQGVQETQYF
TRBD1	TRBV12-5	few	TRBJ2-2	TGTGCTAGCCGGACAGGGCCCGCCGGGGAGCTGTTTTTT	CASRTGPAGELFF
NA	TRBV5-1	once	TRBJ1-2	TGCGCCAGCAGCGCTGGACAGCCTCACTATGGCTACACCTTC	CASSAGQPHYGYTF